These 14 T cell receptor beta chains were all obtained from the same sample, sequenced in a study of CD8+ T cells in alopecia areata. RNA extraction was followed by reverse transcription into cDNA, which acted as the sequencing template. The method was immunoSEQ multiplex PCR; TCRdb's version includes in-frame clones alone and lacks a portion of them. The repertoire includes roughly 180,000 clones, approximately 50% of them detected once, and about 9.4% sits in the top ten. Noted treatment: oral pan-JAK inhibitor, 5-10 mg twice daily. The starting material was CD8+ T cells sorted from blood, obtained around week 54, from a patient treated with tofacitinib. Every receptor here comes from a human donor with alopecia areata.

The CDR3 DNA follows: TGTGCCAGCAGCTTAGAAGGGGCTGGGGCCAACGTCCTGACTTTC. It codes for CASSLEGAGANVLTF. The J gene is TRBJ2-6, the V gene TRBV7-9; tentatively, D is TRBD1 (5 bases). In germline, CDR1 is SEHNR, CDR2 FQNEAQ (reference sequence). Trimming shortened V by 1 base and J by 2 bases, and 6 bases separated the two germline ends. There are 15 residues in the CDR3.

The chain is built from TRBV14 and TRBJ1-1; the match to TRBD1 covers 7 bases. The length of the CDR3 is 15 residues. Germline V gene sequence: CDR1 SGHDN, CDR2 FVKESK. Trimming removed 10 bases from V and 1 base from J; junction bases left unmatched: 12. The chain's CDR3 is CAISRSTGQNTEAFF. The CDR3 coding sequence is TGTGCCATCTCGAGATCGACAGGGCAGAACACTGAAGCTTTCTTT.

The chain uses TRBV4-2 and TRBJ2-1; D remains ambiguous. The germline V and J ends were trimmed by 8 bases and 6 bases, with 5 bases remaining between them. CDR3 length: 10 amino acids. Germline V gene sequence: CDR1 LGHNA, CDR2 YNFKEQ. CDR3 bases: TGTGCCAGCGGTCTCAATGAGCAGTTCTTC. This sequence encodes CASGLNEQFF.

V gene TRBV5-1 combines with J gene TRBJ2-7, with 7 bases that match TRBD1. CDR1 is SGHRS and CDR2 is YFSETQ in the germline V gene. V was pared by 1 base and J by 6 bases, with 10 bases of the junction left unmatched. This CDR3 spans 15 amino acids. CDR3 nucleotides: TGCGCCAGCAGCTTGCTGTCCAGGGGGTCTCGCGAGCAGTACTTC. Its protein is CASSLLSRGSREQYF. Looking up the rest from reference TRBV5-1 and TRBJ2-7 gives the full variable domain: KAGVTQTPRYLIKTRGQQVTLSCSPISGHRSVSWYQQTPGQGLQFLFEYFSETQRNKGNFPGRFSGRQFSNSRSEMNVSTLELGDSALYLCASSLLSRGSREQYFGPGTRLTVT.

In this sample, this clone turned up once. This chain uses TRBV27 with TRBJ2-1, with 8 bases lining up with TRBD1. V shed 6 bases, J shed 8 bases, and the junction held 9 bases outside the gene matches. This CDR3 has 14 amino acids. Germline V gene data show CDR1 as MNHEY and CDR2 as SMNVEV (reference sequence). The CDR3 DNA reads as TGTGCCAGCAGCGACAGACAGGGGTACGATGAGCAGTTCTTC. The encoded protein is CASSDRQGYDEQFF.

This clone was found once. The chain carries TRBV10-3 and TRBJ2-7; perhaps TRBD1 as D (5 bases). The V end was cut by 3 bases, the J end by 3 bases, with 6 bases between. The CDR3 is 12 residues long. Germline CDR1 ENHRY, CDR2 SYGVKD. The CDR3 bases are TGTGCCATCAGTGAACAGGACTACGAGCAGTACTTC. Amino acid sequence: CAISEQDYEQYF.

This clone was found a few times. The chain recombines TRBV4-1 with TRBJ1-3; D is unresolved. Between the trimmed V and J ends, which lost 1 base and 2 bases, there was a span of 6 bases. Germline CDR1 and CDR2: MGHRA and YSYEKL. The CDR3 loop spans 14 amino acids. The CDR3 reads CASSQVSTGNTIYF. The CDR3 DNA reads TGCGCCAGCAGCCAAGTGTCTACTGGAAACACCATATATTTT.

V and J are TRBV10-2 and TRBJ2-2; D might be TRBD2 (5 bases). The V end was cut by 6 bases, the J end by 7 bases, with 15 bases between. This CDR3 has 14 residues. The germline V gene encodes CDR1 WSHSY and CDR2 SAAADI. DNA of the CDR3: TGCGCCAGCAGGTCGGACCCCGGGAACGGGGAGCTGTTTTTT. Translated, it gives CASRSDPGNGELFF.

The chain joins TRBV29-1 to TRBJ1-1, with D perhaps TRBD1 (6 bases). The CDR3 is 13 amino acids. Between the trimmed V and J ends, which lost 5 bases and 3 bases, there was a span of 13 bases. The germline CDR1 and CDR2 sequences are SQVTM and ANQGSEA. CDR3: CSVPGGLDTEAFF. In DNA form, the CDR3 reads TGCAGCGTTCCGGGGGGGCTGGACACTGAAGCTTTCTTT.

The genes are TRBV30 and TRBJ2-7; 9 nucleotides line up with TRBD1. V dropped 4 bases and J dropped 2; count of bases not matched to a gene: 6. The CDR3 has 14 residues. Germline CDR1 GTSNPN, CDR2 SVGIG (reference sequence). The DNA of the CDR3 is TGTGCCTGGACTCCCGGGACAGGGACCTACGAGCAGTACTTC. Residues: CAWTPGTGTYEQYF. Together with reference TRBV30 and TRBJ2-7, the CDR3 gives the full variable domain: SQTIHQWPATLVQPVGSPLSLECTVEGTSNPNLYWYRQAAGRGLQLLFYSVGIGQISSEVPQNLSASRPQDRQFILSSKKLLLSDSGFYLCAWTPGTGTYEQYFGPGTRLTVT.

This clone has only one observation. The genes are TRBV27 and TRBJ2-5; TRBD2 matches at 7 bases. Germline lookup yields CDR1 MNHEY and CDR2 SMNVEV (reference sequence). The CDR3 is made up of 17 amino acids. V lost 4 bases, J lost 3 bases, and 14 bases stayed unmatched. CDR3 nucleotides: TGTGCCAGCAGTTCGAACCAAGCTAGCGGTACTAAAGAGACCCAGTACTTC. As protein: CASSSNQASGTKETQYF.

The rearrangement joins TRBV25-1 to TRBJ1-1; weak D call: TRBD1 (5 bases). CDR3 length equals 16 residues. The V gene's germline CDR1 is MGHDK and CDR2 SYGVNS. The germline V and J ends were trimmed by 1 base and 0 bases, with 12 bases remaining between them. The CDR3 region is CASSELRSGMNTEAFF. Written as DNA, the CDR3 is TGTGCCAGCAGTGAATTGCGTTCAGGGATGAACACTGAAGCTTTCTTT.

The J gene is TRBJ1-1, the V gene TRBV4-1; 10 nucleotides match TRBD1. This CDR3 is 15 amino acids long. V shed 5 bases, J shed 6 bases, and the junction held 9 bases outside the gene matches. CDR1 and CDR2 from the germline V gene are MGHRA and YSYEKL. In DNA form, the CDR3 reads TGCGCCAGCAGCTACTCGGGACAGGGGAGTGCTGAAGCTTTCTTT. Translated: CASSYSGQGSAEAFF.

J is TRBJ1-6 and V is TRBV5-6; D unresolved. V was shortened by 1 base and J by 8 bases, with 13 bases between the two germline ends. Germline CDR1 reads SGHDT; CDR2 reads YYEEEE. The CDR3 loop spans 15 amino acids. This chain's CDR3 is CASSLNGFGDSPLHF. The CDR3, as DNA: TGTGCCAGCAGCTTGAACGGTTTTGGGGATTCACCCCTCCACTTT.